This T cell receptor (beta chain) was retrieved from a study of T-cell memory formation after mild COVID-19. Findings and caveats of the study: Pre-infection memory harbored some responding clones, suggesting cross-reactive memory joined.

Employing constant-segment primers, 5'RACE generated TCR alpha and TCR beta cDNA libraries bearing sample barcodes and UMIs. TCRdb recomputed calls from the 5' RACE reads with MiXCR, one row per CDR3 protein. This sample has fewer than 200,000 distinct CDR3 sequences, with over 10% found just once. Trimming left V 1 base short and J 3 bases short, with 12 bases between. CDR1 is SGHVS and CDR2 is FQNEAQ in the germline V gene. The CDR3 is made up of 16 amino acids. A note on this clonotype: What it binds is unknown.

The V gene is TRBV7-8, the J gene TRBJ2-2; D possibly corresponds to TRBD2 (5 bases). The sequence was collected from a man aged 18 to 29 who had mild COVID-19 (a few samples of this study predate the infection). Cell type and time point are not known. Sequenced: PBMCs or a T cell subset sorted from them (not recorded which). The CDR3 nucleotides are TGTGCCAGCAGCTTAGAGGCTAGCAGTTACACCGGGGAGCTGTTTTTT. Amino acid sequence: CASSLEASSYTGELFF.